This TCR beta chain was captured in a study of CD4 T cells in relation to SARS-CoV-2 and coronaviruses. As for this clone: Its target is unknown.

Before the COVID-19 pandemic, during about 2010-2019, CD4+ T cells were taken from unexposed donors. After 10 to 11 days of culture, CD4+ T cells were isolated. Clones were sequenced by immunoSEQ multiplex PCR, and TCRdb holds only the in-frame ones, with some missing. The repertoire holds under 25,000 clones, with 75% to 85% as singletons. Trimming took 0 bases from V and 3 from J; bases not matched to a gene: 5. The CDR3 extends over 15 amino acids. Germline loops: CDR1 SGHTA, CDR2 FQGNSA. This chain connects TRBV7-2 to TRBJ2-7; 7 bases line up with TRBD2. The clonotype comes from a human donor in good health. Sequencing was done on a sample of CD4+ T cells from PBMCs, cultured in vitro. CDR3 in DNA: TGTGCCAGCAGCTTAGCGCTAGGGACTAACTACGAGCAGTACTTC. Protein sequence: CASSLALGTNYEQYF.